A single sample is the source of the 14 T cell receptor beta chains below, sequenced in a study of cytomegalovirus exposure and HLA in healthy donors. The PCR contained 60 Vbeta and 13 Jbeta primers. Assay used: immunoSEQ multiplex PCR; TCRdb lists only in-frame clones, some missing. The sample carries some 150,000 clones, around four fifths recorded once. The sequenced sample consisted of PBMCs. These TCRs come from a man in his forties or fifties in good health and CMV-seronegative.

The rearrangement uses TRBV19 and TRBJ1-5; D is perhaps TRBD1 (5 bases). Germline V lookup: CDR1 LNHDA, CDR2 SQIVND (reference sequence). The V and J ends lost 5 bases and 7 bases respectively, with 15 bases between them. This CDR3 region has 14 residues. In DNA, the CDR3 is TGTGCCAGTAGTGGGGGTGGAGGGTTCCAGCCCCAGCATTTT. As protein: CASSGGGGFQPQHF.

Concerning this clone itself: Germline and junction disagree at one end, which may indicate a read error. In DNA form, the CDR3 reads TGCGCCAACAGCCAAGATACTAGCGGGAATTGGGATGAGCAGTTCTTC. This encodes CANSQDTSGNWDEQFF. The chain uses TRBV4-3 and TRBJ2-1; TRBD2 matches at 10 bases. There are 16 residues in the CDR3. CDR1 LGHNA and CDR2 YSLEER come from the germline V gene.

The chain has TRBV28 and TRBJ1-5, with TRBD1 as a possible D gene (5 bases). This CDR3 has 15 amino acids. V gave up 5 bases and J gave up 6 bases, with 17 bases separating them. Germline-derived CDR1 and CDR2 are MDHEN and SYDVKM. As DNA, the CDR3 is TGTGCCAGCAGTCTAGACGTCGGCGGGGGTCAGCCCCAGCATTTT. This sequence encodes CASSLDVGGGQPQHF.

This chain's CDR3 is CASSRPDRTTNEKLFF. CDR3 bases: TGCGCCAGCAGCCGGCCCGACAGGACAACTAATGAAAAACTGTTTTTT. The genes are TRBV4-1 and TRBJ1-4; perhaps TRBD1 as D (6 bases). This CDR3 spans 16 amino acids. Trimming stripped 4 bases from V and 0 bases from J, with 12 bases between. The germline V gene has CDR1 MGHRA and CDR2 YSYEKL.

The V call is TRBV4-3, the J call TRBJ2-7; TRBD1 agrees at 9 bases. The CDR3 has 15 amino acids. J lost 6 bases, V lost 0 bases, and 6 bases had no gene match. CDR1 is LGHNA, CDR2 YSLEER, per germline. CDR3 loop: CASSQDRTGASEQYF. CDR3 sequence (DNA): TGCGCCAGCAGCCAAGACCGGACAGGGGCTAGCGAGCAGTACTTC.

The genes are TRBV11-1 and TRBJ2-5; 8 nucleotides match TRBD1. The CDR3 covers 15 residues. J lost 2 bases, V lost 5 bases, and 7 bases had no gene match. Germline values: CDR1 SGHAT, CDR2 FQDESV (reference sequence). CDR3 region: CASSRRTGPQETQYF. CDR3 coding DNA: TGTGCCAGCAGCCGCCGGACAGGGCCACAAGAGACCCAGTACTTC.

This clone showed up just once. This rearrangement joins TRBV10-3 to TRBJ2-7, with D perhaps TRBD1 (6 bases). Germline assignment: CDR1 ENHRY and CDR2 SYGVKD. The CDR3 spans 19 residues. The V end was cut by 4 bases, the J end by 0 bases, with 25 bases between. The CDR3 sequence is CAISGGSIRRTENSYEQYF. The DNA of the CDR3 is TGTGCCATCAGTGGAGGGAGCATAAGACGGACAGAAAACTCCTACGAGCAGTACTTC.

The V call is TRBV5-1, the J call TRBJ2-1, with 9 bases that match TRBD2. CDR3 length equals 15 residues. The germline CDR1 and CDR2 sequences are SGHRS and YFSETQ. V was clipped by 4 bases and J by 6 bases; unmatched bases: 8. As DNA, the CDR3 is TGCGCCAGCAGCCAAGGGACTAGCCCTCGCAATGAGCAGTTCTTC. Its translation: CASSQGTSPRNEQFF.

This clone has just a few counts. V and J are TRBV6-5 and TRBJ2-3, with 10 bases matching TRBD2. Per the germline V gene, CDR1 is MNHEY and CDR2 is SVGAGI. The length of the CDR3 is 15 residues. V shed 6 bases, J shed 3 bases, and the junction held 6 bases outside the gene matches. CDR3 residues: CASSPSGGGTDTQYF. CDR3 DNA: TGTGCCAGCAGCCCCAGCGGGGGGGGGACAGATACGCAGTATTTT.

This clone was counted once. The chain recombines TRBV6-6 with TRBJ1-5; TRBD1 matches at 9 bases. Germline V gene data show CDR1 as MNHNY and CDR2 as SVGAGI (reference sequence). V lost 5 bases to trimming and J lost 7 bases; unmatched junction nucleotides: 6. The CDR3 runs to 14 residues. The DNA of the CDR3 is TGTGCCAGCAGTCTCACAGGGGGCGGGCAGCCCCAGCATTTT. This sequence encodes CASSLTGGGQPQHF.

The V gene is TRBV6-5, the J gene TRBJ1-2, with TRBD1 matching over 8 bases. Germline V CDR1 and CDR2: MNHEY, SVGAGI. This CDR3 spans 13 amino acids. V dropped 5 bases and J dropped 6; count of bases not matched to a gene: 5. This CDR3 is CASSRQGIHGYTF. The CDR3 coding sequence is TGTGCCAGCAGTCGACAGGGGATTCATGGCTACACCTTC.

This rearrangement joins TRBV7-2 to TRBJ2-7; the D gene is possibly TRBD2 (6 bases). Germline lookup yields CDR1 SGHTA and CDR2 FQGNSA. V was clipped by 2 bases and J by 2 bases, with 10 bases between them. CDR3 size: 14 residues. CDR3 amino acids: CASSLFPGAYEQYF. The CDR3 DNA sequence: TGTGCCAGCAGCTTATTTCCGGGGGCCTACGAGCAGTACTTC.

This chain connects TRBV7-2 to TRBJ2-4, with D perhaps matching TRBD1 (6 bases). V was clipped by 5 bases and J by 0 bases, with 11 bases between them. Germline CDR1 reads SGHTA; CDR2 reads FQGNSA. The CDR3 has 15 amino acids. In DNA, the CDR3 is TGTGCCAGCAGCCACAGGACAGTAGCCAAAAACATTCAGTACTTC. It yields the protein CASSHRTVAKNIQYF.

This chain connects TRBV5-6 to TRBJ1-5; the D gene is possibly TRBD1 (6 bases). The length of the CDR3 is 16 residues. Germline V CDR1 and CDR2: SGHDT, YYEEEE. The V gene lost 1 base and the J gene lost 7 bases, with 18 bases spanning the gap. For the CDR3, the DNA is TGTGCCAGCAGCTTGTTAGGGGGATCGGGCTTGCAGCCCCAGCATTTT. Translation: CASSLLGGSGLQPQHF.